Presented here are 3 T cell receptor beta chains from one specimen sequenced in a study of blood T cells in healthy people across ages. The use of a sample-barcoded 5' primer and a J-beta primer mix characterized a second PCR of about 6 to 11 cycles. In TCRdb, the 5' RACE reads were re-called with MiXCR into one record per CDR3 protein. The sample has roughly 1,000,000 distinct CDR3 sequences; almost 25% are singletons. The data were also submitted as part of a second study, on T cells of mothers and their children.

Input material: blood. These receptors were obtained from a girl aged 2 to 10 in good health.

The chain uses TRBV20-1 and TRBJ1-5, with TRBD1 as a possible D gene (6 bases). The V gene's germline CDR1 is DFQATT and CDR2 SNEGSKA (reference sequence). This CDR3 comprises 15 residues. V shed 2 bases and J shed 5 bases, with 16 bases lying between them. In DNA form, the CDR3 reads TGCAGTGCTAGACCAGGGCCCGGGGGCGATCAGCCCCAGCATTTT. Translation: CSARPGPGGDQPQHF.

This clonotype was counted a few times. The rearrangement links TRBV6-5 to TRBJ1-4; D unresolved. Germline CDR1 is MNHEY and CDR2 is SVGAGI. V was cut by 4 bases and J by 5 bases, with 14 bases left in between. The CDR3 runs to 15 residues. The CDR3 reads CASSSPGQPNEKLFF. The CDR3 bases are TGTGCCAGCAGTTCACCGGGCCAACCAAATGAAAAACTGTTTTTT.

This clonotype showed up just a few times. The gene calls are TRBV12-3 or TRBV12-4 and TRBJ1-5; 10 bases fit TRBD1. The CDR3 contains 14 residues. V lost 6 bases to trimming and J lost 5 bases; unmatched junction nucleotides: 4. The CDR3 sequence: CASRWTGGDQPQHF. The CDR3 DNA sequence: TGTGCCAGCAGATGGACAGGGGGGGATCAGCCCCAGCATTTT.